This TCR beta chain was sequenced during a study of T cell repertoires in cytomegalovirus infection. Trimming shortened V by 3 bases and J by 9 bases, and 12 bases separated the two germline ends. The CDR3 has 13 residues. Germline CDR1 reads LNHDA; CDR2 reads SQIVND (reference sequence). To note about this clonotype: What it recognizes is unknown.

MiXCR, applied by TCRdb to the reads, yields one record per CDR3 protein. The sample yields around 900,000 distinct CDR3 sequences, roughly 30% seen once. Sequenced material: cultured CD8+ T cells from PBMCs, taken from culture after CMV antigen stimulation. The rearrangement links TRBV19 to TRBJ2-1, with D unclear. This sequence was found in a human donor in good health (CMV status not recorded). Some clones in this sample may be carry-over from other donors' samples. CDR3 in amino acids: CASSINEWGEQFF. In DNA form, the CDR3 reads TGTGCCAGTAGTATCAACGAGTGGGGTGAGCAGTTCTTC.